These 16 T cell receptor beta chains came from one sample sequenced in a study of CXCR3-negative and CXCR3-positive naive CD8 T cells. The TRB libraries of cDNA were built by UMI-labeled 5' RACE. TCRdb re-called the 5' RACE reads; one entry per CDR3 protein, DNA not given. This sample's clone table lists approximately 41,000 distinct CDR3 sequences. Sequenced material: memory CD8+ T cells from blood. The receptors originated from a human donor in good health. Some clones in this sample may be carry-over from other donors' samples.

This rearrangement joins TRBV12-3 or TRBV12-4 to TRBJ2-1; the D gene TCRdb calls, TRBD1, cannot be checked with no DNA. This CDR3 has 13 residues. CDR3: CASREQGYNEQFF.

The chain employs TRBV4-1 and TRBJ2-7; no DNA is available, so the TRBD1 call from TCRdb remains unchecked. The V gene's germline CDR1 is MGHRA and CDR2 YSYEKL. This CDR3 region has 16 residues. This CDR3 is CASSQARLGQDYEQYF.

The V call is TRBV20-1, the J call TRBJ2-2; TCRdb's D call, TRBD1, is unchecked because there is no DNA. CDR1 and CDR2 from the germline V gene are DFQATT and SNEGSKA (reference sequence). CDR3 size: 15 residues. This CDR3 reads CSARLPGQGAGELFF.

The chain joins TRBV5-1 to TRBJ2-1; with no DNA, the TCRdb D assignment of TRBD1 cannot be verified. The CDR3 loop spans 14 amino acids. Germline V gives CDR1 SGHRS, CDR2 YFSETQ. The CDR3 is CASSLGTANNEQFF.

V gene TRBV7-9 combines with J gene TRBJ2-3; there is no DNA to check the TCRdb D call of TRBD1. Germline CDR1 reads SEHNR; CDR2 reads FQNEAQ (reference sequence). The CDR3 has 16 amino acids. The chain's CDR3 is CASSSPWTASTDTQYF. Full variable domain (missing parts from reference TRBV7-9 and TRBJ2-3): DTGVSQNPRHKITKRGQNVTFRCDPISEHNRLYWYRQTLGQGPEFLTYFQNEAQLEKSRLLSDRFSAERPKGSFSTLEIQRTEQGDSAMYLCASSSPWTASTDTQYFGPGTRLTVL.

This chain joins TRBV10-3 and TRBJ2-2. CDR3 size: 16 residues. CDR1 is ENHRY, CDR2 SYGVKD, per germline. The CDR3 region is CAISESWGSMTGELFF.

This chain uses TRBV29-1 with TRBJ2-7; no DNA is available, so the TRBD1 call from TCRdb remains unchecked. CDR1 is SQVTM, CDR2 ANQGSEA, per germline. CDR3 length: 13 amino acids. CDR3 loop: CSVTGTGIYEQYF.

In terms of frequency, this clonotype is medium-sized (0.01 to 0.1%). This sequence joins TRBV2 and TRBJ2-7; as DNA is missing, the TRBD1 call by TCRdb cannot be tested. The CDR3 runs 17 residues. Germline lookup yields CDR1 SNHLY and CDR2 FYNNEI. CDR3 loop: CASSDPRGGDSPYEQYF.

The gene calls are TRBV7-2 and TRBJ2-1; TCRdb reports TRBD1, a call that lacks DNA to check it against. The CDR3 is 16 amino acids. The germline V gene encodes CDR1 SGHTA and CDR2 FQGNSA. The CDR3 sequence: CASSSKGSLIYNEQFF.

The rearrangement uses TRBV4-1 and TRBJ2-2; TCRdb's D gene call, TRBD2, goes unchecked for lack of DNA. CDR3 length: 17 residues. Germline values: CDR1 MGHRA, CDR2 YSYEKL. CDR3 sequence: CASSQDPLAGEIGELFF.

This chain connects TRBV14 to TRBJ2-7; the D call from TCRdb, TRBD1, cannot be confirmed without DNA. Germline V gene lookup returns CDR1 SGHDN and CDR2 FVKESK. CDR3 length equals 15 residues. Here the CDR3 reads CASSLEQGESYEQYF.

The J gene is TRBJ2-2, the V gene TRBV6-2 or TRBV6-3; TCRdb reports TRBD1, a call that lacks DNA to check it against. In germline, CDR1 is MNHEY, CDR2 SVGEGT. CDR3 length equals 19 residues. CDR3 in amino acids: CASSWLYWGQEVNTGELFF.

CDR3 sequence reads: CSVTGQNYEQYF. The chain has TRBV29-1 and TRBJ2-7; TCRdb indicates TRBD1, and absent DNA this call remains unverified. The CDR3 totals 12 residues. Germline CDR1 is SQVTM and CDR2 is ANQGSEA.

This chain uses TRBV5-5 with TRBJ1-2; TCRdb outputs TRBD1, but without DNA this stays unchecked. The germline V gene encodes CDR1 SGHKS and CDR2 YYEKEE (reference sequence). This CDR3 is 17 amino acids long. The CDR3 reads CASSSTGGASRIYGYTF. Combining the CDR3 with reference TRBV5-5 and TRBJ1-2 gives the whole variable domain DAGVTQSPTHLIKTRGQQVTLRCSPISGHKSVSWYQQVLGQGPQFIFQYYEKEERGRGNFPDRFSARQFPNYSSELNVNALLLGDSALYLCASSSTGGASRIYGYTFGSGTRLTVV.

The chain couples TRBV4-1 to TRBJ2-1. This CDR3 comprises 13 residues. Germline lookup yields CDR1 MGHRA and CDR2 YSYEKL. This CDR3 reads CASSQDQGWEQFF.

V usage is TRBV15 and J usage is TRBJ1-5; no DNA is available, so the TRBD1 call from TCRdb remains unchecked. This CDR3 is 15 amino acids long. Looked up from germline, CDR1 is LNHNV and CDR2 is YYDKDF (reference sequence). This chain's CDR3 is CATSKTGTGFQPQHF.